Following are 14 T cell receptor beta chains from one sample sequenced in a study of blood T cell repertoires in COVID-19. TCRdb keeps only in-frame clones here, not all; method: immunoSEQ multiplex PCR. The sample holds about 190,000 clones, 87% seen once. Sequenced input: peripheral blood. The receptors were gathered from a woman aged 70-85 years with COVID-19, enrolled during active disease.

J is TRBJ1-2 and V is TRBV24-1; D is undetermined. The CDR3 consists of 13 residues. Germline V gives CDR1 KGHDR, CDR2 SFDVKD. Trimming removed 4 bases from V and 3 bases from J, with 8 bases in between. CDR3: CATSDDLDYGYTF. The CDR3 region has the DNA TGTGCCACCAGTGACGACCTAGACTATGGCTACACCTTC.

The chain uses TRBV10-3 and TRBJ2-5; the D gene is possibly TRBD1 (6 bases). CDR1 ENHRY and CDR2 SYGVKD come from the germline V gene. The ends were cut back, 4 bases at V and 2 bases at J, with 8 bases in the middle. This CDR3 has 13 amino acids. CDR3 DNA sequence: TGTGCCATCAGTGCAGGGGTTCAAGAGACCCAGTACTTC. Residues: CAISAGVQETQYF.

The V call is TRBV25-1, the J call TRBJ2-1, with 10 bases that match TRBD1. CDR1 is MGHDK, CDR2 SYGVNS, per germline. J gave up 5 bases and V 6 bases, and 7 bases lay outside the gene matches. The CDR3 sequence is 15 residues long. CDR3 residues: CASRETGGIHNEQFF. CDR3 nucleotide sequence: TGTGCCAGCAGGGAGACAGGGGGCATCCACAATGAGCAGTTCTTC.

This chain connects TRBV6-5 to TRBJ1-5, with TRBD1 identical over 7 bases. With 6 bases clipped from V and 6 bases from J, the junction kept 8 bases outside the gene matches. The CDR3 length is 14 residues. Looked up from germline, CDR1 is MNHEY and CDR2 is SVGAGI. The CDR3 coding sequence is TGTGCCAGCAGAACAAACAGGGGTGGTCAGCCCCAGCATTTT. This sequence encodes CASRTNRGGQPQHF.

The chain is built from TRBV7-3 and TRBJ2-5; TRBD2 might be the D (6 bases). V was clipped by 5 bases and J by 4 bases, with 14 bases between them. CDR3 length: 14 amino acids. CDR1 and CDR2 (germline): SGHTA, FQGTGA. CDR3 sequence: CASSRVGGSETQYF. CDR3 in DNA: TGTGCCAGCAGCCGAGTCGGGGGTTCAGAGACCCAGTACTTC.

This chain links TRBV5-1 with TRBJ2-5; 9 bases are shared with TRBD2. CDR1 is SGHRS, CDR2 YFSETQ, per germline. The CDR3 length is 14 residues. The V and J ends lost 4 bases and 2 bases, in that order; junction bases with no gene match: 3. Here the CDR3 reads CASSPSGTQETQYF. CDR3 DNA sequence: TGCGCCAGCAGCCCTAGCGGGACTCAAGAGACCCAGTACTTC.

This clone was seen only a few times. V gene TRBV27 combines with J gene TRBJ2-7; a weak D match, TRBD2 (5 bases). The length of the CDR3 is 12 residues. Trimming took off 5 bases at V and 2 bases at J, with 7 bases between the two ends. The germline V gene encodes CDR1 MNHEY and CDR2 SMNVEV (reference sequence). This chain's CDR3 is CASSGAAYEQYF. The CDR3, as DNA: TGTGCCAGCAGTGGAGCGGCCTACGAGCAGTACTTC.

This chain connects TRBV4-2 to TRBJ2-7; 11 positions agree with TRBD1. This CDR3 contains 13 residues. Germline V lookup: CDR1 LGHNA, CDR2 YNFKEQ. J lost 4 bases, V lost 4 bases, and 0 bases had no gene match. The CDR3 region has the DNA TGTGCCAGCAGCCGGGACAGGGGGTACGAGCAGTACTTC. Its protein is CASSRDRGYEQYF.

This clone occurred a few times. The chain combines TRBV19 with TRBJ1-5, with D unclear. Between the trimmed V and J ends, which lost 5 bases and 3 bases, there was a span of 11 bases. Germline V gives CDR1 LNHDA, CDR2 SQIVND (reference sequence). This CDR3 has 14 amino acids. CDR3 DNA sequence: TGTGCCAGTAGTCCCGCGGGTTACAATCAGCCCCAGCATTTT. Protein: CASSPAGYNQPQHF.

The CDR3 DNA follows: TGTGCCAGCAGTACTCGGGTTACCTCCTACGAGCAGTACTTC. Encoded protein: CASSTRVTSYEQYF. V usage is TRBV27 and J usage is TRBJ2-7; D is uncertain. Germline V gives CDR1 MNHEY, CDR2 SMNVEV (reference sequence). The CDR3 has 14 amino acids. V was trimmed by 5 bases and J by 0 bases, leaving 11 bases between them.

The chain combines TRBV4-3 with TRBJ2-2, with TRBD1 matching 7 bases. V lost 0 bases to trimming and J lost 2 bases; unmatched junction nucleotides: 3. Germline CDR1 and CDR2: LGHNA and YSLEER. The CDR3 sequence is 16 residues long. CDR3 DNA sequence: TGCGCCAGCAGCCAAGATCCAGGGGGTAACACCGGGGAGCTGTTTTTT. Its translation: CASSQDPGGNTGELFF.

This clone occurred once. The chain has TRBV29-1 and TRBJ2-3; TRBD1 matches 7 bases. The germline CDR1 and CDR2 sequences are SQVTM and ANQGSEA. The CDR3 contains 14 residues. CDR3 in DNA: TGCGCGGTCCGAAGGGACAGCATCACAGATACGCAGTATTTT. This translates into CAVRRDSITDTQYF.

CDR3 residues: CASSLGQGNEKLFF. CDR3 bases: TGTGCCAGCAGCTTAGGACAGGGGAATGAAAAACTGTTTTTT. This chain connects TRBV11-2 to TRBJ1-4; 8 bases line up with TRBD1. V trimming: 1 base; J trimming: 5 bases; junction bases outside the gene matches: 0. The CDR3 length is 14 residues. Germline CDR1 is SGHAT and CDR2 is FQNNGV.

The chain links TRBV9 to TRBJ1-2; 7 nucleotides align to TRBD1. J lost 4 bases, V lost 1 base, and 16 bases had no gene match. This CDR3 region has 18 residues. Germline V lookup: CDR1 SGDLS, CDR2 YYNGEE. CDR3 in amino acids: CASSVRPISQGRIYGYTF. The CDR3 DNA reads TGTGCCAGCAGCGTACGACCAATTTCACAGGGGAGGATCTATGGCTACACCTTC.